This T cell receptor (beta chain) was captured in a study of T-cell reconstitution after alpha-beta-depleted transplantation in children. This clonotype was counted at least ten times. Its specificity is unknown. Study-wide findings and caveats: Two months or so post-transplant, alpha-beta T cells reportedly derived from several hundred expanded graft clones.

It was with unique molecular identifiers that the TCRbeta library was prepared. TCRdb re-analysed the PCR reads in MiXCR, keeping a single row per CDR3 protein. The table lists hundreds of thousands of distinct CDR3 sequences, 10% to 15% of them singletons. Trimming stripped 3 bases from V and 4 bases from J, with 9 bases between. This CDR3 has 13 amino acids. The germline V gene encodes CDR1 KGHSH and CDR2 LQKENI. Sequences were derived from PBMCs, mostly from graft donor cells, sampled 360 days after TCRalphabeta/CD19-depleted stem cell transplant. The chain employs TRBV18 and TRBJ1-1; the D is unclear. The receptor comes from a male patient between 5 and 17 years old who had a stem cell transplant for acute myeloid leukemia, so the T cells may come from the graft donor. The CDR3 region is CASSPREGTEAFF. Written as DNA, the CDR3 is TGTGCCAGCTCACCTCGGGAGGGCACTGAAGCTTTCTTT.